This T cell receptor (beta chain) derives from a study of cytomegalovirus exposure and HLA in healthy donors. Overall study: Findings of an earlier analysis included about 100 million unique TCR beta sequences from roughly 200 million T cells. Study-wide results and caveats: Earlier results showed most TCR beta V segments being productive about 87% or about 30% of the time. Only CMV serostatus was available as immune exposure information.

Concerning this clone: Its cognate antigen is unknown.

This PCR relied on a set of 60 Vbeta primers and 13 Jbeta primers. TCRdb keeps only in-frame clones here, not all; method: immunoSEQ multiplex PCR. The data contain roughly 150,000 clones, around 83% of them seen just once; the ten biggest clones take up approximately 4%. Per germline, CDR1 SGHRS and CDR2 YFSETQ. V lost 5 bases and J lost 1, with 10 bases in between. The CDR3 runs to 13 residues. This TCR derives from a man in his fifties or sixties in good health and CMV-seropositive. Specimen: PBMCs. This sequence joins TRBV5-1 and TRBJ2-7; D remains ambiguous. The CDR3 region has the DNA TGCGCCAGCAGGCAGATGTTATCCTACGAGCAGTACTTC. Its protein product is CASRQMLSYEQYF.